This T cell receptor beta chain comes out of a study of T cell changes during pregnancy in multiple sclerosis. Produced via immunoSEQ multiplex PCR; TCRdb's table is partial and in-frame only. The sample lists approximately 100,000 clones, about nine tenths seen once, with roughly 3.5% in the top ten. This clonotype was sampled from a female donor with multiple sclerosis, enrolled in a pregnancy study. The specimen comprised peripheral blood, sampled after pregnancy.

CDR3 in amino acids: CASSNRGPNYGYTF. CDR3 DNA sequence: TGTGCCAGTAGTAACAGGGGGCCGAACTATGGCTACACCTTC. The V and J genes are TRBV19 and TRBJ1-2, with 9 bases identical to TRBD1. Germline V CDR1 and CDR2: LNHDA, SQIVND (reference sequence). The V and J ends lost 4 bases and 2 bases, in that order; junction bases with no gene match: 2. The CDR3 has 14 amino acids.